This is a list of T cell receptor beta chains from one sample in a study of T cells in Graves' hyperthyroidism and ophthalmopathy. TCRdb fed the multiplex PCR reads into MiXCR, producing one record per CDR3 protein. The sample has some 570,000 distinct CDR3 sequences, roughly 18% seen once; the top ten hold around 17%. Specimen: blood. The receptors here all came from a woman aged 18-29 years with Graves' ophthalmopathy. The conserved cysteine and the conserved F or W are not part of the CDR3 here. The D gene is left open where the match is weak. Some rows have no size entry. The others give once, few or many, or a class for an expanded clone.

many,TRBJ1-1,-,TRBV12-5,ASGLKAGSFTEAF
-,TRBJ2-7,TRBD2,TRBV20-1,SASPPGLAGGNEQY
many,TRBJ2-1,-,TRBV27,ASSLLTGRLYNEQF
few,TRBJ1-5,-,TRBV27,ASSLGPVGSNTNQPQH
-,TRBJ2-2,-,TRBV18,ASSPLHSANTGELF
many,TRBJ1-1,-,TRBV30,AWALDRFEAF
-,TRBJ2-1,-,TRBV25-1,ASSDISAPIDNEQF
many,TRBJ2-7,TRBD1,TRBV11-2,ASSLTGTALREQY
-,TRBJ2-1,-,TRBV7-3,ASSFGRGNSEQF
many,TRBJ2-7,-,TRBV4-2,ASSLRAGYEQY
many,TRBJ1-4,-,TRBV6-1,ASSEWRHSNEKLF
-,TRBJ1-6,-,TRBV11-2,ASSLGQFLH
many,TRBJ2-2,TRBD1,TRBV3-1,ASSHTGAMTGELF
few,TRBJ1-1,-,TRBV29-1,SVGGTLGTEAF
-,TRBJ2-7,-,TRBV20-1,SAQLVGNYEQY
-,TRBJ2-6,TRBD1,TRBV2,ASSLGTGTLPSGANVLT
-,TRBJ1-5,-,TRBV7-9,ASSHGDYSNQPQH
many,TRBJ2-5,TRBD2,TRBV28,ASSSTRTSGGPLRETQY
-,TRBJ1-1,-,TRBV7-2,ASSFPRGGNTEAF
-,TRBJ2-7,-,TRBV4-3,ASSQEWLGEQY
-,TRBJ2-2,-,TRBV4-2,ASSQDRYGELF
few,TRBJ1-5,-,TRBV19,ATAIKDTQPQH